This is a list of T cell receptor beta chains from one sample in a study of shared clonotypes between healthy human individuals. Clones were sequenced by immunoSEQ multiplex PCR, and TCRdb holds only the in-frame ones, with some missing. This sample carries some 2.3 million clones, approximately 95% of them seen once, and the ten largest clones take about 0.41%. Source material: naive CD4+ T cells from PBMCs. Receptor source: a man between 18 and 29 years old in good health. Some clones in this sample may be carry-over from other donors' samples. The conserved cysteine and the conserved F or W are not part of the CDR3 here.

j_call | v_call | cdr3_aa
TRBJ2-7 | TRBV11-2 | ASSLVASGNVQY
TRBJ2-2 | TRBV7-9 | ASSRLELF
TRBJ2-1 | TRBV9 | ASSGLAPWGEQF
TRBJ2-3 | TRBV5-1 | ASSSNLRGGSPDTQY
TRBJ2-5 | TRBV29-1 | SVGRETQY
TRBJ2-7 | TRBV28 | ASSFQIYEQY
TRBJ2-7 | TRBV27 | ASSFLLAGAGEQY
TRBJ2-1 | TRBV9 | ASSVSSGGYNEQF
TRBJ1-2 | TRBV6-5 | ASSYTGTGDFGYT
TRBJ2-7 | TRBV28 | ATSLNGATYEQY
TRBJ2-2 | TRBV5-1 | ASSLLGTLNTGELF
TRBJ1-5 | TRBV7-2 | ASSLGQGHNQPQH
TRBJ2-1 | TRBV9 | ASSVVSRTNEQF
TRBJ1-2 | TRBV29-1 | SVTQQGAKGYT
TRBJ2-1 | TRBV18 | ASSPLSGNYNEQF
TRBJ2-5 | TRBV18 | ASSPRQGREETQY
TRBJ1-2 | TRBV4-2 | ASSPLVGGQHLGYT
TRBJ2-1 | TRBV5-4 | ASSARAAGVGNEQF
TRBJ1-1 | TRBV28 | ASITGVNTEAF
TRBJ2-1 | TRBV9 | ASSSQLADSYNEQF
TRBJ2-5 | TRBV14 | ASSHLTTGAYQETQY
TRBJ1-1 | TRBV5-5 | ASSFGPSDTEAF
TRBJ1-4 | TRBV28 | ASIGGLPPNEKLF
TRBJ1-4 | TRBV18 | ASSRAGANDEKLF
TRBJ2-7 | TRBV25-1 | ASSPTPYEQY
TRBJ2-5 | TRBV18 | ASSPSRDRPRETQY
TRBJ1-4 | TRBV28 | ASSSGGADEKLF
TRBJ2-1 | TRBV6-7 | ASTHLSQRTSGSWSEQF
TRBJ2-1 | TRBV10-3 | AISGLGKTNNEQF
TRBJ2-3 | TRBV4-2 | ASSQDQTSGTRPWDTQY
TRBJ2-7 | TRBV29-1 | SVKRTYEQY
TRBJ2-7 | TRBV6-5 | ASSYSSVGAHEQY
TRBJ2-2 | TRBV5-5 | ASSPPGRGDTGELF
TRBJ2-3 | TRBV27 | ASSLSHGSGGTQY
TRBJ1-2 | TRBV28 | ASGSLGGYT
TRBJ1-2 | TRBV15 | ATNSLTTKTGPNYGYT